A selection of T cell receptor beta chains follows, all from one sample in a study of T-cell reconstitution after alpha-beta-depleted transplantation in children. MiXCR, run by TCRdb on the PCR reads, gives a single entry per CDR3 protein. In the table there are 640,000 or so distinct CDR3 sequences, around 16% of which are singletons. The sequences come from PBMCs from the stem cell graft donor, collected from the stem cell graft. The source is a human donor who donated a stem cell graft to a child with acute myeloid leukemia. Both conserved end residues are part of each CDR3.

v_call: TRBV20-1
j_call: TRBJ2-3
cdr3_aa: CSARDASGGAKDTQYF

v_call: TRBV12-3/TRBV12-4
j_call: TRBJ2-1
cdr3_aa: CASSLSQGTISYNEQFF

v_call: TRBV29-1
j_call: TRBJ1-5
cdr3_aa: CSVGTKGATSNQPQHF

v_call: TRBV20-1
j_call: TRBJ2-3
cdr3_aa: CSAITGTTPTDTQYF

v_call: TRBV20-1
j_call: TRBJ1-6
cdr3_aa: CSATFNGQGNSPLHF

v_call: TRBV6-4
j_call: TRBJ1-2
cdr3_aa: CASSDSTASRYTF

v_call: TRBV20-1
j_call: TRBJ1-4
cdr3_aa: CSAIGRATNEKLFF

v_call: TRBV4-3
j_call: TRBJ2-3
cdr3_aa: CASSPDTSVSTDTQYF

v_call: TRBV5-1
j_call: TRBJ1-6
cdr3_aa: CASSWDPHSYNSPLHF

v_call: TRBV7-3
j_call: TRBJ2-7
cdr3_aa: CASSIQGYHEQYF

v_call: TRBV25-1
j_call: TRBJ2-7
cdr3_aa: CASSEYFSVGTPYEQYF

v_call: TRBV7-6
j_call: TRBJ2-1
cdr3_aa: CASSLARASGGDEQFF

v_call: TRBV24-1
j_call: TRBJ2-7
cdr3_aa: CATSDPSDRDHEQYF

v_call: TRBV4-2
j_call: TRBJ1-2
cdr3_aa: CASSQETGANYGYTF

v_call: TRBV12-3/TRBV12-4
j_call: TRBJ2-6
cdr3_aa: CASSLVPPSGANVLTF

v_call: TRBV6-5
j_call: TRBJ1-1
cdr3_aa: CASSYSRRDTEAFF

v_call: TRBV5-1
j_call: TRBJ2-3
cdr3_aa: CASSLGGPLTDTQYF

v_call: TRBV6-2/TRBV6-3
j_call: TRBJ1-5
cdr3_aa: CASSNWRQPQHF

v_call: TRBV7-2
j_call: TRBJ2-2
cdr3_aa: CASSALPAANTGELFF

v_call: TRBV6-5
j_call: TRBJ1-2
cdr3_aa: CASGDREHGYTF

v_call: TRBV11-2
j_call: TRBJ1-1
cdr3_aa: CASSLGRQYTEAFF

v_call: TRBV20-1
j_call: TRBJ2-1
cdr3_aa: CSALGRTGYNEQFF

v_call: TRBV12-3/TRBV12-4
j_call: TRBJ2-6
cdr3_aa: CASSGQFASGANVLTF

v_call: TRBV18
j_call: TRBJ2-2
cdr3_aa: CASSPRTGANTGELFF

v_call: TRBV27
j_call: TRBJ2-7
cdr3_aa: CASSLGGRYEQYF

v_call: TRBV18
j_call: TRBJ2-5
cdr3_aa: CASSPTGAKETQYF

v_call: TRBV15
j_call: TRBJ1-1
cdr3_aa: CATSRGKVGQGNTEAFF

v_call: TRBV9
j_call: TRBJ2-1
cdr3_aa: CASSVKEGEARNEQFF

v_call: TRBV20-1
j_call: TRBJ2-3
cdr3_aa: CSAPTGDTQYF

v_call: TRBV10-3
j_call: TRBJ1-2
cdr3_aa: CAISPGLLGYGYTF

v_call: TRBV12-3/TRBV12-4
j_call: TRBJ2-1
cdr3_aa: CASSETGYRGEQFF

v_call: TRBV5-1
j_call: TRBJ2-3
cdr3_aa: CASLRTGLRTDTQYF

v_call: TRBV20-1
j_call: TRBJ2-1
cdr3_aa: CSARGLAVNEQFF

v_call: TRBV14
j_call: TRBJ1-2
cdr3_aa: CASSQDRPVTAGYTF

v_call: TRBV5-5
j_call: TRBJ1-1
cdr3_aa: CASSWWTGNTEAFF

v_call: TRBV6-1
j_call: TRBJ2-1
cdr3_aa: CASSRRQDTYNEQFF

v_call: TRBV29-1
j_call: TRBJ1-1
cdr3_aa: CSVCQGGGTEAFF

v_call: TRBV27
j_call: TRBJ1-6
cdr3_aa: CASSPTGITLHF

v_call: TRBV7-9
j_call: TRBJ2-1
cdr3_aa: CASSLAGKYNEQFF

v_call: TRBV7-2
j_call: TRBJ1-2
cdr3_aa: CASSPQPGVELGTF

v_call: TRBV9
j_call: TRBJ1-1
cdr3_aa: CASSEHRVEETAEAFF

v_call: TRBV7-2
j_call: TRBJ2-7
cdr3_aa: CASSSGRLAGYEQYF

v_call: TRBV7-2
j_call: TRBJ2-1
cdr3_aa: CASSLARHEQFF

v_call: TRBV6-1
j_call: TRBJ2-7
cdr3_aa: CASSAGLSSYEQYF

v_call: TRBV4-2
j_call: TRBJ2-3
cdr3_aa: CASSQEGRTRDTQYF

v_call: TRBV10-1
j_call: TRBJ1-5
cdr3_aa: CASLYSNQPQHF

v_call: TRBV6-5
j_call: TRBJ2-3
cdr3_aa: CAGGEGDTQYF

v_call: TRBV5-1
j_call: TRBJ2-3
cdr3_aa: CASSLYPGTSTDTQYF

v_call: TRBV6-2/TRBV6-3
j_call: TRBJ1-5
cdr3_aa: CASSYWPRAEVNQPQHF

v_call: TRBV5-1
j_call: TRBJ2-1
cdr3_aa: CASSWEGLSHNEQFF